The present T cell receptor (beta chain) was sequenced within a study of blood T cell repertoires in COVID-19. Study-wide context: The study drew acute and convalescent COVID-19 samples from the United States, Italy and Spain. The analysed material was cDNA or gDNA that came from T cells, B-cell-depleted T cells, or PBMCs.

Germline CDR1 MNHEY, CDR2 SVGEGT. There are 15 residues in the CDR3. Losses at the gene ends were 1 base for V and 9 bases for J; bases not matched to a gene: 6. Sequenced by immunoSEQ multiplex PCR; TCRdb stores in-frame clones only, minus some. The table lists 170,000 or so clones, roughly 83% of them singletons. The receptor was isolated from a woman aged 55-75 years with acute or convalescent COVID-19. This chain links TRBV6-2 or TRBV6-3 with TRBJ1-5, with 10 positions matching TRBD1. Specimen: peripheral blood. This chain's CDR3 is CASSYWGQGSRPQHF. The CDR3 region has the DNA TGTGCCAGCAGTTACTGGGGACAGGGGTCTCGGCCCCAGCATTTT.